A single sample is the source of the 14 T cell receptor beta chains below, sequenced in a study of blood T cell repertoires in COVID-19. Profiled with immunoSEQ multiplex PCR; TCRdb holds only in-frame clones, not every one. Of 250,000 or so clones in the sample, approximately 89% were seen once. The sample was PBMCs or T cells enriched from blood (not recorded which). All receptors come from a woman aged 35 to 49 who had been exposed to COVID-19.

V gene TRBV2 combines with J gene TRBJ1-5; possible D gene TRBD1, 6 bases. The CDR3 has 20 amino acids. V was shortened by 3 bases and J by 5 bases, with 29 bases between the two germline ends. Per germline, CDR1 SNHLY and CDR2 FYNNEI. The CDR3 sequence is CASSDPRPLQTGKGDQPQHF. CDR3 in DNA: TGTGCCAGCAGTGACCCACGCCCACTACAGACGGGAAAGGGGGATCAGCCCCAGCATTTT.

This clone has just one count. J is TRBJ2-7 and V is TRBV11-2, with 11 bases identical to TRBD1. The CDR3 is 16 amino acids. J lost 4 bases, V lost 4 bases, and 9 bases had no gene match. CDR1 is SGHAT, CDR2 FQNNGV, per germline. Here the CDR3 reads CASSSGIGTGGYEQYF. The CDR3 DNA sequence: TGTGCCAGCAGCTCAGGGATAGGGACAGGGGGATACGAGCAGTACTTC.

The V gene is TRBV12-3 or TRBV12-4, the J gene TRBJ2-3, with D uncertain. V gave up 5 bases and J gave up 2 bases, with 8 bases separating them. The CDR3 is 13 residues long. The CDR3 nucleotides are TGTGCCAGCAGTCGTCCCGTCACAGATACGCAGTATTTT. This encodes CASSRPVTDTQYF.

V gene TRBV19 combines with J gene TRBJ1-2; TRBD1 agrees at 11 bases. The germline V gene encodes CDR1 LNHDA and CDR2 SQIVND (reference sequence). This CDR3 contains 12 residues. The V gene end was trimmed by 8 bases and the J gene end by 8 bases; junction bases not matched to a gene: 4. CDR3 coding DNA: TGTGCCAGTTCCTGGACAGGGGGCGGCTACACCTTC. Protein product: CASSWTGGGYTF.

The gene calls are TRBV7-2 and TRBJ1-1; D is unclear. V was cut by 1 base and J by 8 bases, with 11 bases left in between. Germline lookup yields CDR1 SGHTA and CDR2 FQGNSA. The length of the CDR3 is 13 residues. CDR3 sequence reads: CASSLVQVKEAFF. The CDR3 DNA sequence: TGTGCCAGCAGCTTAGTTCAGGTCAAAGAAGCTTTCTTT. Combining the CDR3 with reference TRBV7-2 and TRBJ1-1 gives the whole variable domain GAGVSQSPSNKVTEKGKDVELRCDPISGHTALYWYRQSLGQGLEFLIYFQGNSAPDKSGLPSDRFSAERTGGSVSTLTIQRTQQEDSAVYLCASSLVQVKEAFFGQGTRLTVV.

V usage is TRBV28 and J usage is TRBJ1-5; no clear D. V was clipped by 6 bases and J by 6 bases, with 15 bases between them. Germline V gene lookup returns CDR1 MDHEN and CDR2 SYDVKM. This CDR3 is built from 14 residues. The CDR3 bases are TGTGCCAGCAGAGTCTCAATTGCCAGTCAGCCCCAGCATTTT. Translated, it gives CASRVSIASQPQHF. The whole variable domain, filled in from reference TRBV28 and TRBJ1-5, reads DVKVTQSSRYLVKRTGEKVFLECVQDMDHENMFWYRQDPGLGLRLIYFSYDVKMKEKGDIPEGYSVSREKKERFSLILESASTNQTSMYLCASRVSIASQPQHFGDGTRLSIL.

V is TRBV7-8 and J is TRBJ2-1; 10 nucleotides align to TRBD2. In germline, CDR1 is SGHVS, CDR2 FQNEAQ. This CDR3 has 16 amino acids. With V trimmed by 8 bases and J by 0 bases, 7 bases remained unmatched. CDR3 amino acids: CASSLAGGLSYNEQFF. CDR3 sequence (DNA): TGTGCCAGCTCTTTAGCGGGGGGCCTCTCCTACAATGAGCAGTTCTTC. The whole variable domain, remainder taken from reference TRBV7-8 and TRBJ2-1, is GAGVSQSPRYKVAKRGQDVALRCDPISGHVSLFWYQQALGQGPEFLTYFQNEAQLDKSGLPSDRFFAERPEGSVSTLKIQRTQQEDSAVYLCASSLAGGLSYNEQFFGPGTRLTVL.

This clone occurred once. The chain uses TRBV7-3 and TRBJ1-1; D is unclear. This CDR3 has 13 amino acids. In germline, CDR1 is SGHTA, CDR2 FQGTGA. Trimming stripped 5 bases from V and 1 base from J, with 8 bases between. The CDR3 here is CASSPLRNTEAFF. The CDR3 coding sequence is TGTGCCAGCAGCCCCCTCCGGAACACTGAAGCTTTCTTT.

This clone was counted once. The chain has TRBV7-3 and TRBJ2-1, with TRBD2 identical over 12 bases. Looked up from germline, CDR1 is SGHTA and CDR2 is FQGTGA. CDR3 length equals 17 residues. Trimming at V came to 5 bases and at J to 9 bases, leaving 14 bases not matched to a gene. DNA of the CDR3: TGTGCCAGCAGCACAACCTCCCTAGCGGGAGGGCTGGCTGAGCAGTTCTTC. Translating gives CASSTTSLAGGLAEQFF.

The chain combines TRBV5-3 with TRBJ1-2; the D is unclear. TRBV5-3 belongs to the ORF category, with a function that is uncertain. V dropped 1 base and J dropped 8 bases, with 9 bases sitting between them. The CDR3 runs to 12 residues. The CDR3 here is CARSLTAKGYTF. For the CDR3, the DNA is TGTGCCAGAAGCTTGACAGCTAAGGGCTACACCTTC.

The rearrangement uses TRBV7-2 and TRBJ2-2, with D perhaps matching TRBD2 (6 bases). The V end was cut by 4 bases, the J end by 2 bases, with 14 bases between. From germline, CDR1 is SGHTA and CDR2 FQGNSA. This CDR3 has 16 residues. DNA for the CDR3: TGTGCCAGCAGCTCAGGAGGGAAGGGTAACACCGGGGAGCTGTTTTTT. This sequence encodes CASSSGGKGNTGELFF.

As for this clone: Other DNA sequences in the sample encode the same CDR3. This chain links TRBV9 with TRBJ2-3, with D possibly matching TRBD2 (6 bases). This CDR3 region has 15 residues. Trimming removed 0 bases at V and 3 bases at J, with 11 bases between. The germline gives CDR1 SGDLS, CDR2 YYNGEE. CDR3 in DNA: TGTGCCAGCAGCGTAGGAGGGAGGAGTACAGATACGCAGTATTTT. Its protein product is CASSVGGRSTDTQYF.

This clone was recorded only once. The chain is built from TRBV6-2 or TRBV6-3 and TRBJ2-7; TRBD1 aligns across 7 bases. The CDR3 consists of 14 residues. V lost 6 bases and J lost 2; bases outside the gene matches: 7. Germline loops: CDR1 MNHEY, CDR2 SVGEGT. The CDR3: CASSHPGTAYEQYF. CDR3 in DNA: TGTGCCAGCAGCCACCCCGGGACAGCCTACGAGCAGTACTTC.

The chain joins TRBV28 to TRBJ1-4; TRBD1 matches 10 bases. Germline CDR1 reads MDHEN; CDR2 reads SYDVKM. V dropped 5 bases and J dropped 4; count of bases not matched to a gene: 7. The CDR3 has 16 residues. Here the CDR3 DNA reads TGTGCCAGCAGTGACCTCCGGGACAGGGGTAATGAAAAACTGTTTTTT. It is translated as CASSDLRDRGNEKLFF.